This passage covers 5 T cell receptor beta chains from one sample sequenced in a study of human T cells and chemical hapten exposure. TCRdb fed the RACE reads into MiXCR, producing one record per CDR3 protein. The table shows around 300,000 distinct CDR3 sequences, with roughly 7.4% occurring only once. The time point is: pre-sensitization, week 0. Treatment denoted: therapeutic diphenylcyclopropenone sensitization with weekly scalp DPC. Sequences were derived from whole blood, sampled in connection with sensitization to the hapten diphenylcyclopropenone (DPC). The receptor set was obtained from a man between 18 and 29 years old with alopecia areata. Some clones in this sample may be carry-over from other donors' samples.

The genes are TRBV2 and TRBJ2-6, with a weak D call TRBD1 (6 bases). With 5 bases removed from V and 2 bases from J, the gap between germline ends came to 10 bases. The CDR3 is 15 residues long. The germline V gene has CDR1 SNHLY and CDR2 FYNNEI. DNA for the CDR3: TGTGCCAGCAGTACACAGGGACCTGGGGCCAACGTCCTGACTTTC. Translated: CASSTQGPGANVLTF.

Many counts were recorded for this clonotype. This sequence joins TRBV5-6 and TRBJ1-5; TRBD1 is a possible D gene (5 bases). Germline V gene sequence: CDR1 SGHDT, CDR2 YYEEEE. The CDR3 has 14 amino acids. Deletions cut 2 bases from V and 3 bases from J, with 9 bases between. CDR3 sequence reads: CASSFRGNNQPQHF. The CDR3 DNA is TGTGCCAGCAGCTTTAGGGGTAACAATCAGCCCCAGCATTTT.

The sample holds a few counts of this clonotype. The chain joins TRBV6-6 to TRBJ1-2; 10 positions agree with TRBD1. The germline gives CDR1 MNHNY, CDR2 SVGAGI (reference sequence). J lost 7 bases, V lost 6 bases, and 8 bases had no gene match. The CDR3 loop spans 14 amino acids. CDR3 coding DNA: TGTGCCAGCAGCATAGGGACAGGGGTTCCTGGCTACACCTTC. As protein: CASSIGTGVPGYTF.

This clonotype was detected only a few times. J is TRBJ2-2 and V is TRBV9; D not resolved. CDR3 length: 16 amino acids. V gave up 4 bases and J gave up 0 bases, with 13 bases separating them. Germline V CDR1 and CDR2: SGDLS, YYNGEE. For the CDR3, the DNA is TGTGCCAGCAGCCCCCGGACGGTATCGAACACCGGGGAGCTGTTTTTT. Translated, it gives CASSPRTVSNTGELFF.

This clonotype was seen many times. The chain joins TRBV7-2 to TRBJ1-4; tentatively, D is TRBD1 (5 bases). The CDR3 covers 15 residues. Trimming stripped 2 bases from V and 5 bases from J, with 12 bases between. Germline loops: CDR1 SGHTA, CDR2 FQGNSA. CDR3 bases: TGTGCCAGCAGCTTACGGGCTGGGACCAATGAAAAACTGTTTTTT. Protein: CASSLRAGTNEKLFF.